Shown below are 23 T cell receptor beta chains from a single sample sequenced in a study of blood T cell repertoires in COVID-19. Profiling relied on immunoSEQ multiplex PCR, and the TCRdb table lists in-frame clones only, not all of them. This table has about 57,000 clones, 88% appearing once. Material: peripheral blood. These receptors all stem from a human donor in a cohort sampled during active COVID-19.

The CDR3 DNA reads as TGTGCCAGCAGCTTGGGGACAGGTAACACTGAAGCTTTCTTT. It translates to CASSLGTGNTEAFF. The chain has TRBV7-9 and TRBJ1-1; 8 bases line up with TRBD1. The CDR3 spans 14 residues. Germline V gives CDR1 SEHNR, CDR2 FQNEAQ (reference sequence). The trim removed 3 bases at V and 2 bases at J, leaving 2 bases unmatched.

The chain has TRBV5-1 and TRBJ1-3; unclear D gene. V dropped 1 base and J dropped 6 bases, with 11 bases sitting between them. The CDR3 sequence is 14 residues long. Per the germline V gene, CDR1 is SGHRS and CDR2 is YFSETQ. The CDR3 is CASSLPGSENTIYF. The DNA of the CDR3 is TGCGCCAGCAGCTTGCCCGGGAGCGAAAACACCATATATTTT.

The CDR3 sequence is CASTVLDTEAFF. CDR3 sequence (DNA): TGTGCCAGCACAGTTCTTGACACTGAAGCTTTCTTT. The gene calls are TRBV6-5 and TRBJ1-1, with D unresolved. The V end lost 7 bases, the J end lost 3 bases, and 9 bases lay between the germline ends. Germline-derived CDR1 and CDR2 are MNHEY and SVGAGI. The CDR3 has 12 residues.

The J gene is TRBJ2-5, the V gene TRBV29-1; 7 bases line up with TRBD1. V dropped 7 bases and J dropped 2; count of bases not matched to a gene: 7. Germline V gene data show CDR1 as SQVTM and CDR2 as ANQGSEA. The CDR3 runs to 13 residues. The DNA of the CDR3 is TGCAGCGCTACGGGACAGATTCAAGAGACCCAGTACTTC. Its translation is CSATGQIQETQYF.

The chain joins TRBV5-1 to TRBJ1-1; D not certain. The germline V and J ends were trimmed by 0 bases and 0 bases, with 6 bases remaining between them. CDR3 length: 14 residues. CDR1 and CDR2 from the germline V gene are SGHRS and YFSETQ. The CDR3 protein is CASSLGAMNTEAFF. The CDR3 DNA reads as TGCGCCAGCAGCTTGGGAGCTATGAACACTGAAGCTTTCTTT. Complete variable domain (other parts from reference TRBV5-1 and TRBJ1-1): KAGVTQTPRYLIKTRGQQVTLSCSPISGHRSVSWYQQTPGQGLQFLFEYFSETQRNKGNFPGRFSGRQFSNSRSEMNVSTLELGDSALYLCASSLGAMNTEAFFGQGTRLTVV.

The chain uses TRBV7-8 and TRBJ1-1; tentative D call: TRBD1 (6 bases). V lost 5 bases, J lost 11 bases, and 21 bases lay in between. The CDR3 totals 14 residues. The germline CDR1 and CDR2 sequences are SGHVS and FQNEAQ. The CDR3 region is CASSLSTGRLGAFF. CDR3 sequence (DNA): TGTGCCAGCAGCCTATCTACAGGGCGTCTTGGGGCTTTCTTT.

The V call is TRBV2, the J call TRBJ2-6; 8 nucleotides align to TRBD1. Germline loops: CDR1 SNHLY, CDR2 FYNNEI. The CDR3 has 17 residues. Germline trimming cut 4 bases from V and 0 bases from J; bases unmatched to any gene: 5. This CDR3 is CASSVQGALSGANVLTF. Here the CDR3 DNA reads TGTGCCAGCAGTGTCCAGGGGGCCCTCTCTGGGGCCAACGTCCTGACTTTC.

The rearrangement links TRBV6-6 to TRBJ2-1, with 7 bases aligning to TRBD2. This CDR3 is 12 amino acids long. V was pared by 5 bases and J by 7 bases, with 2 bases of the junction left unmatched. Germline V gene lookup returns CDR1 MNHNY and CDR2 SVGAGI (reference sequence). The CDR3 nucleotides read TGTGCCAGCAGTGGACTAGTGAATGAGCAGTTCTTC. Translation gives CASSGLVNEQFF.

CDR3 loop: CASSKERDSLRDEQFF. CDR3 nucleotide sequence: TGTGCCAGCAGCAAAGAAAGGGACAGCCTCCGCGATGAGCAGTTCTTC. V is TRBV21-1 and J is TRBJ2-1; the tabulated D call, TRBD1, remains unverified against the DNA. TRBV21-1 is reported as a pseudogene. CDR3 length: 16 residues.

The chain joins TRBV7-3 to TRBJ1-2, with TRBD1 identical over 8 bases. J lost 8 bases, V lost 0 bases, and 8 bases had no gene match. The CDR3 covers 15 residues. In germline, CDR1 is SGHTA, CDR2 FQGTGA. CDR3 loop: CASSLTGGQGGGYTF. In DNA form, the CDR3 reads TGTGCCAGCAGCTTAACCGGCGGACAGGGAGGGGGCTACACCTTC.

The V call is TRBV5-4, the J call TRBJ1-2; unclear D gene. Germline values: CDR1 SGHNT, CDR2 YYREEE (reference sequence). The CDR3 has 16 amino acids. Trimming removed 0 bases from V and 5 bases from J, with 17 bases in between. The DNA of the CDR3 is TGTGCCAGCAGCTTGGCCCCAGAGGCAGTTCGATATGGCTACACCTTC. Protein product: CASSLAPEAVRYGYTF.

CDR3 sequence: CASKPSGLVTDTQYF. The CDR3 DNA is TGTGCCAGCAAACCATCCGGTCTTGTGACAGATACGCAGTATTTT. V gene TRBV4-2 combines with J gene TRBJ2-3; D ambiguous. Per the germline V gene, CDR1 is LGHNA and CDR2 is YNFKEQ. The CDR3 is made up of 15 amino acids. V gave up 7 bases and J gave up 3 bases, with 17 bases separating them.

The V call is TRBV18, the J call TRBJ2-1, with 9 bases that match TRBD1. The ends lost 3 bases at V and 10 bases at J; junction bases unmatched: 7. This CDR3 is 14 amino acids long. CDR1 KGHSH and CDR2 LQKENI come from the germline V gene. The CDR3 sequence: CASSPGQGGVEQFF. CDR3 DNA: TGTGCCAGCTCACCGGGACAGGGTGGGGTCGAGCAGTTCTTC.

This chain uses TRBV2 with TRBJ2-6; 12 nucleotides align to TRBD1. The CDR3 totals 18 residues. Germline loops: CDR1 SNHLY, CDR2 FYNNEI. V gave up 6 bases and J gave up 4 bases; unmatched junction bases: 10. The CDR3 region is CASSTSGTGGVGANVLTF. Written as DNA, the CDR3 is TGTGCCAGCAGCACTTCAGGGACAGGGGGCGTCGGGGCCAACGTCCTGACTTTC.

V is TRBV7-2 and J is TRBJ2-1; the match to TRBD2 covers 10 bases. Germline lookup yields CDR1 SGHTA and CDR2 FQGNSA. V was clipped by 1 base and J by 3 bases; unmatched bases: 0. CDR3 length equals 15 residues. The DNA of the CDR3 is TGTGCCAGCAGCTTAGGGACTAGCGGCTACAATGAGCAGTTCTTC. Translated: CASSLGTSGYNEQFF.

The genes are TRBV27 and TRBJ2-2, with 8 nucleotides matching TRBD2. The ends lost 1 base at V and 6 bases at J; junction bases unmatched: 4. The CDR3 spans 15 residues. Looked up from germline, CDR1 is MNHEY and CDR2 is SMNVEV (reference sequence). The CDR3 reads CASSLLAGTPGELFF. The CDR3 region has the DNA TGTGCCAGCAGTTTATTAGCGGGGACACCCGGGGAGCTGTTTTTT.

The CDR3 sequence is CASSVQGNSPLHF. The CDR3, as DNA: TGTGCCAGCAGTGTACAGGGGAATTCACCCCTCCACTTT. The rearrangement uses TRBV2 and TRBJ1-6; 7 bases align to TRBD1. Trimming at V came to 4 bases and at J to 7 bases, leaving 1 base not matched to a gene. The CDR3 contains 13 residues. CDR1 is SNHLY, CDR2 FYNNEI, per germline. Full variable domain (remainder filled in from reference TRBV2 and TRBJ1-6): EPEVTQTPSHQVTQMGQEVILRCVPISNHLYFYWYRQILGQKVEFLVSFYNNEISEKSEIFDDQFSVERPDGSNFTLKIRSTKLEDSAMYFCASSVQGNSPLHFGNGTRLTVT.

V usage is TRBV3-1 (or the pseudogene TRBV3-2) and J usage is TRBJ2-7; a weak D match, TRBD1 (6 bases). Germline CDR1 reads LGHDT; CDR2 reads YNNKEL (reference sequence). Trimming stripped 4 bases from V and 2 bases from J, with 9 bases between. The CDR3 loop spans 13 amino acids. In nucleotides, the CDR3 is TGTGCCAGCAGCCGAACAGGGACCTACGAGCAGTACTTC. It specifies CASSRTGTYEQYF.

V usage is TRBV6-4 and J usage is TRBJ2-3; the match to TRBD2 covers 12 bases. J was trimmed by 5 bases and V by 5 bases; bases with no gene match: 5. CDR3 length equals 15 residues. Germline CDR1 is MRHNA and CDR2 is SNTAGT. The DNA for the CDR3 is TGTGCCAGCAGTCGGACTAGCGGGACGATAGATACGCAGTATTTT. This gives the protein CASSRTSGTIDTQYF.

V gene TRBV28 combines with J gene TRBJ1-1; the D is unclear. V lost 10 bases, J lost 2 bases, and 11 bases lay in between. The CDR3 is 12 amino acids. Germline V lookup: CDR1 MDHEN, CDR2 SYDVKM. CDR3 bases: TGTGCCACCCTGCTGACTAACACTGAAGCTTTCTTT. It encodes CATLLTNTEAFF.

The gene calls are TRBV30 and TRBJ1-5, with TRBD1 identical over 10 bases. The CDR3 spans 16 residues. CDR1 is GTSNPN and CDR2 is SVGIG in the germline V gene (reference sequence). The ends lost 4 bases at V and 1 base at J; junction bases unmatched: 7. CDR3 nucleotides: TGTGCCTGGAACCGACAGGGGGCTTTGAGCAATCAGCCCCAGCATTTT. This codes for CAWNRQGALSNQPQHF.

This chain links TRBV5-1 with TRBJ2-2; 7 bases fit TRBD1. The germline V gene encodes CDR1 SGHRS and CDR2 YFSETQ. Unmatched junction bases numbered 11, after V lost 4 bases and J lost 8 bases. The CDR3 runs to 15 residues. The CDR3 loop reads CASSTQTGSGGELFF. The CDR3 region has the DNA TGCGCCAGCAGCACCCAGACAGGGTCGGGTGGGGAGCTGTTTTTT.

The chain has TRBV5-4 and TRBJ1-1; D is perhaps TRBD1 (5 bases). CDR3 size: 15 residues. Germline lookup yields CDR1 SGHNT and CDR2 YYREEE (reference sequence). Trimming left V 4 bases short and J 1 base short, with 14 bases between. CDR3 coding DNA: TGTGCCAGCAGCAGACCCCAGGGATCGAACACTGAAGCTTTCTTT. Protein sequence: CASSRPQGSNTEAFF.